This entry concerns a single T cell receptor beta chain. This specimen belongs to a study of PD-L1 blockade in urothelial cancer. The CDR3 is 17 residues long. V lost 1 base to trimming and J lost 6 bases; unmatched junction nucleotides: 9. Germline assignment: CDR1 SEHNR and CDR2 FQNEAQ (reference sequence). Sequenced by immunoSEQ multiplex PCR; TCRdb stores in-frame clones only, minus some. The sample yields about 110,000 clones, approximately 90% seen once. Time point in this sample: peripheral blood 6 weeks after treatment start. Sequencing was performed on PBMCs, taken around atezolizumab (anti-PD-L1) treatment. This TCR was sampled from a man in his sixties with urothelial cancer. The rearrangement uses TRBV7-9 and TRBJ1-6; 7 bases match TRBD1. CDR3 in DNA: TGTGCCAGCAGCTTAGAGGGTATTTACAGGGGTAATTCACCCCTCCACTTT. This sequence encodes CASSLEGIYRGNSPLHF.